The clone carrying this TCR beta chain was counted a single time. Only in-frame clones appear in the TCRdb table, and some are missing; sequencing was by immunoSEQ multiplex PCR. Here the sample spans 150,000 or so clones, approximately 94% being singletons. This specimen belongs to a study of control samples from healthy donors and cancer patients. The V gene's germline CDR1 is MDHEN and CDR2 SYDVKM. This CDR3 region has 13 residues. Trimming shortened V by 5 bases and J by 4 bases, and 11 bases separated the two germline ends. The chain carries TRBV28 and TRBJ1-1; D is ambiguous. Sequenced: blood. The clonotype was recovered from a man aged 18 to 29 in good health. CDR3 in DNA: TGTGCCAGCAGTCCTGGGCCCGCCACTGAAGCTTTCTTT. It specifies CASSPGPATEAFF.